The sequence of this T cell receptor beta chain was determined in a study of blood T cells in healthy people across ages. Broader study findings: Because sorting was not performed, PBMCs prevented conclusive naive versus antigen-experienced comparison.

In regard to this clonotype: What it binds is not known.

PCR was performed a second time for about 6 to 11 cycles using a sample-barcoded 5' primer and a J-beta primer mix. The yield of each sample was at least 2.5 million CDR3-containing paired-end reads. One entry per CDR3 protein results from TCRdb running MiXCR on the 5' RACE reads. The sample comprises about 640,000 distinct CDR3 sequences, about 54% of which are singletons, and over 35% rests with the top ten. All donors came from Russia, were Caucasian and healthy, and spanned ages roughly 6 to 100. Per sample, no less than 5 micrograms of total RNA were extracted. Germline trimming cut 8 bases from V and 5 bases from J; bases unmatched to any gene: 11. The CDR3 sequence is 15 residues long.

Material for sequencing was blood. This clonotype originated in a man between 60 and 70 years old in good health. The rearrangement links TRBV12-3 or TRBV12-4 to TRBJ2-5; 10 bases fit TRBD1. CDR3 coding DNA: TGTGCCAGCCAGAACCGACAGGGGGCTTTTGAGACCCAGTACTTC. Its protein product is CASQNRQGAFETQYF.